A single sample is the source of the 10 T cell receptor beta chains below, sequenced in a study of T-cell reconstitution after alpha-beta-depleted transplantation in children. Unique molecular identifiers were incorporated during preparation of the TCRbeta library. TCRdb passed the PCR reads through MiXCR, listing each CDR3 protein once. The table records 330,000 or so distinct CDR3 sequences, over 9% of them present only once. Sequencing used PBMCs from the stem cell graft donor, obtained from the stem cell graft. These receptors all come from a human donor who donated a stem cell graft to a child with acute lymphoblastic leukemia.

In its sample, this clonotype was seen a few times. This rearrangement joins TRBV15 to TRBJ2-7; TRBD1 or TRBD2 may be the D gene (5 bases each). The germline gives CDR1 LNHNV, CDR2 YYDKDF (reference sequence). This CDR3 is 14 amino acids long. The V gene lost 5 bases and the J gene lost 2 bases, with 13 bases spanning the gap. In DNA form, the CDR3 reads TGTGCCACCAGCTCTCGGGACGGCCCCTACGAGCAGTACTTC. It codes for CATSSRDGPYEQYF.

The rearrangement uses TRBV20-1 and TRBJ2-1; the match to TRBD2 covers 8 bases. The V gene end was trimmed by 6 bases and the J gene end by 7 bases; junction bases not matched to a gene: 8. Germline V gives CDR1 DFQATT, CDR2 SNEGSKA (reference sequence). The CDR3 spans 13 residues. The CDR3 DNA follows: TGCAGTGCAAAACCCGGGACTAGAAATGAGCAGTTCTTC. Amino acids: CSAKPGTRNEQFF.

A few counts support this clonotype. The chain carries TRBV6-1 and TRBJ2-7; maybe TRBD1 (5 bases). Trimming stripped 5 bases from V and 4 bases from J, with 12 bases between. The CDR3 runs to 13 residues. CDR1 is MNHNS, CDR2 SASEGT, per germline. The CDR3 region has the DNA TGTGCCAGCAGTCGTGGGGCTAGGTACGAGCAGTACTTC. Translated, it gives CASSRGARYEQYF.

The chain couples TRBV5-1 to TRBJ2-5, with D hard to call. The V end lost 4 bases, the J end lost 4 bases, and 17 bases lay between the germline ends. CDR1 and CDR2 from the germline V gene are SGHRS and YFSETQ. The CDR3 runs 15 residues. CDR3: CASSRRNSARETQYF. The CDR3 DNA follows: TGCGCCAGCAGCCGCAGGAACTCGGCAAGAGAGACCCAGTACTTC.

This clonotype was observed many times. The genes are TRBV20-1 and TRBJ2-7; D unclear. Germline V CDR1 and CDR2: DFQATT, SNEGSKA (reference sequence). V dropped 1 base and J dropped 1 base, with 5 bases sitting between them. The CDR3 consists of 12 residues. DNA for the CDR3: TGCAGTGCTAGAGCCGGGTCCTACGAGCAGTACTTC. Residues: CSARAGSYEQYF.

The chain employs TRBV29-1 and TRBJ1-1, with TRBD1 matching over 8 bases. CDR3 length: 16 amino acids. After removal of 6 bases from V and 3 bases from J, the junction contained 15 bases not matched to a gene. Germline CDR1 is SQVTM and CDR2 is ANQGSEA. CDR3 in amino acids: CSVVGPDQGADTEAFF. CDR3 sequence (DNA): TGCAGCGTCGTGGGGCCCGATCAGGGGGCTGACACTGAAGCTTTCTTT.

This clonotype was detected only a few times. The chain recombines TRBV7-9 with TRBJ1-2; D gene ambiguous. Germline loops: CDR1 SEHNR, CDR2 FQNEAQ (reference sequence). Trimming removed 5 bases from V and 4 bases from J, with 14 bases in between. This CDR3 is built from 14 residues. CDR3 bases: TGTGCCAGCAGCCTTCCAGAGGTTAGCTATGGCTACACCTTC. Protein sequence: CASSLPEVSYGYTF.

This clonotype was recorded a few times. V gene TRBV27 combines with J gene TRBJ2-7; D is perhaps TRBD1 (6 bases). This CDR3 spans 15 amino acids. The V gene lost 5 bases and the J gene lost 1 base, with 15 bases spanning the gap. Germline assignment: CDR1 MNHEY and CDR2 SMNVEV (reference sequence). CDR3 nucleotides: TGTGCCAGCAGTATGTCCGGGACATCTTCCTACGAGCAGTACTTC. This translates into CASSMSGTSSYEQYF.

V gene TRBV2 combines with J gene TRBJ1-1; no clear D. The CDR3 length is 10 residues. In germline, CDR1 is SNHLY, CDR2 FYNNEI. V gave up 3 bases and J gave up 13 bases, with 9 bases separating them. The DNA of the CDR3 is TGTGCCAGCAGTGAGACCCGGCGTTTCTTT. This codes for CASSETRRFF.

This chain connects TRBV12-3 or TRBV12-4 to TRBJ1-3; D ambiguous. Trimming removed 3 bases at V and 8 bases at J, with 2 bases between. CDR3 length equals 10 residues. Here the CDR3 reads CASSFHTIYF. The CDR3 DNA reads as TGTGCCAGCAGTTTTCACACCATATATTTT.